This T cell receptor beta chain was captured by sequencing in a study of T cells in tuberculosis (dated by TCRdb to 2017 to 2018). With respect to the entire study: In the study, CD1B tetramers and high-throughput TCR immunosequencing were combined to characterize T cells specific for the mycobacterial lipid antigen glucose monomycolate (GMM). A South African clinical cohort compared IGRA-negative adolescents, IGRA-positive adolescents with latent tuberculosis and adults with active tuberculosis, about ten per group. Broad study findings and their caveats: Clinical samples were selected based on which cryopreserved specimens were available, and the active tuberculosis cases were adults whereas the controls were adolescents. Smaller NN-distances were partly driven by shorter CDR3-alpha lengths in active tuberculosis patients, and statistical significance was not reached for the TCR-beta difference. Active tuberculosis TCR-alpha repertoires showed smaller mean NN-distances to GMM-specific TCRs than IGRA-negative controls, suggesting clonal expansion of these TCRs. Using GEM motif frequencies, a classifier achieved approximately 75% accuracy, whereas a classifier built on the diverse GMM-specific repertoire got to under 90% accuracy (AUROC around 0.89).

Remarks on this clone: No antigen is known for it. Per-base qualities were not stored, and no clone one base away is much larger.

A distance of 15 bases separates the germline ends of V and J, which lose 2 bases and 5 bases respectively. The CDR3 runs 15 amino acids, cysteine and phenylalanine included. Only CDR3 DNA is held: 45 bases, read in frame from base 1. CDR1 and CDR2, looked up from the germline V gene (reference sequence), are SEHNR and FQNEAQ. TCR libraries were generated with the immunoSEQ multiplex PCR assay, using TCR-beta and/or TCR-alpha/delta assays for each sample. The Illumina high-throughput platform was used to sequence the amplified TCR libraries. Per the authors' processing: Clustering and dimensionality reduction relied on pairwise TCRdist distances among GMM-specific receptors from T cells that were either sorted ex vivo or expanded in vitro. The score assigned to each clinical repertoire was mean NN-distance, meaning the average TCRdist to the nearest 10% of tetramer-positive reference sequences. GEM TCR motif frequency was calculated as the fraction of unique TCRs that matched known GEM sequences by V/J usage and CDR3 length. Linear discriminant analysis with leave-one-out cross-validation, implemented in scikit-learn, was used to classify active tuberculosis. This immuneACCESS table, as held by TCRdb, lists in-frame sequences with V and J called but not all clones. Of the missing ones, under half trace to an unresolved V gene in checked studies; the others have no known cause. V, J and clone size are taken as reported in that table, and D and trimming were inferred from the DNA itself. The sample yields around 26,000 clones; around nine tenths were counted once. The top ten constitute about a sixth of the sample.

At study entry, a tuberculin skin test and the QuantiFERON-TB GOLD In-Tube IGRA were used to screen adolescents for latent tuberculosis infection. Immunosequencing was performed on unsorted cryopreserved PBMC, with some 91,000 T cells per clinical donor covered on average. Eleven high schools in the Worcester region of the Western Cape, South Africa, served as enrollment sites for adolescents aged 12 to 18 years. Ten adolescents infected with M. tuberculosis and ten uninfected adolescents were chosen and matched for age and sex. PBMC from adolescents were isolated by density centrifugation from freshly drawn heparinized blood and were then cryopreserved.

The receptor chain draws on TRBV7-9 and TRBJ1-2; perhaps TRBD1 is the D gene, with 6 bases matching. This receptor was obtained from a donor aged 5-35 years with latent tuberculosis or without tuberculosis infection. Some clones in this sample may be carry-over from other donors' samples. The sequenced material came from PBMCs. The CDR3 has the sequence CASSLREQGPYGYTF. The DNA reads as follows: TGTGCCAGCAGCTTAAGGGAACAGGGCCCTTATGGCTACACCTTC.